A selection of T cell receptor beta chains follows, all from one sample in a study of cytomegalovirus exposure and HLA in healthy donors. The assay was immunoSEQ multiplex PCR, and TCRdb's table has in-frame clones only and misses some. The profile shows around 140,000 clones, around 80% of them singletons. The sample consisted of PBMCs. The receptors derive from a woman aged 35 to 49 in good health and CMV-seronegative. Both conserved end residues are part of each CDR3. D genes are given only for firm matches. Some rows mark clone size as missing; the rest say once, few, many or name a class of expanded clone.

NA,TRBJ2-2,TRBV27,NA,TGTGCCAGCAGTTGGGGTAGACGACAGGGAGGCGGGGAGCTGTTTTTT,CASSWGRRQGGGELFF
few,TRBJ2-5,TRBV7-2,TRBD1,TGTGCCAGCAGGTGGACGGGACAGGGCCAAGAGACCCAGTACTTC,CASRWTGQGQETQYF
NA,TRBJ2-3,TRBV7-8,NA,TGTGCCAGCAGATCCGGAGAGGCAGATACGCAGTATTTT,CASRSGEADTQYF
once,TRBJ1-2,TRBV28,TRBD1,TGTGCCAGCACCACAGGGGACAACTATGGCTACACCTTC,CASTTGDNYGYTF
once,TRBJ1-2,TRBV19,NA,TGTGCCAGCGGACAGCCGCCAGCTATCACCTTC,CASGQPPAITF
NA,TRBJ2-4,TRBV7-9,TRBD2,TGTGCCAGCAGCCCACTAGCGGGGGAGACCATTCAGTACTTC,CASSPLAGETIQYF
NA,TRBJ1-1,TRBV27,TRBD1,TGTGCCAGCAGTTTATGGGGACAGGGGGTAGCTTTCTTT,CASSLWGQGVAFF
NA,TRBJ2-1,TRBV18,TRBD2,TGTGCCAGCTCATACGGACTAGCGGGAGTATATGAGCAGTTCTTC,CASSYGLAGVYEQFF
NA,TRBJ2-7,TRBV7-9,NA,TGTGCCAGCAGCTCCCGGGACACCTACGAGCAGTACTTC,CASSSRDTYEQYF
NA,TRBJ2-1,TRBV28,TRBD2,TGTGCCAGCAGTTTGGGACTAGCGGGGGTCCCCTACAATGAGCAGTTCTTC,CASSLGLAGVPYNEQFF
NA,TRBJ1-2,TRBV4-3,NA,TGCGCCAGCAGCCAAGACCGAACGGGCGGGCTATATGGCTACACCTTC,CASSQDRTGGLYGYTF
NA,TRBJ1-2,TRBV28,NA,TGTGCCAGCAGTTTAGCGGGAGGCTATGGCTACACCTTC,CASSLAGGYGYTF
NA,TRBJ2-6,TRBV4-1,TRBD2,TGCGCCAGCAGCCAGGTGACTAGCGGGAGGCGCACTGGGGCCAACGTCCTGACTTTC,CASSQVTSGRRTGANVLTF
NA,TRBJ2-1,TRBV6-6,TRBD2,TGTGCCAGCAGTTACGGACTAGCGGGAGGTGAGCAGTTCTTC,CASSYGLAGGEQFF
few,TRBJ2-1,TRBV9,NA,TGTGCCAGCAGCGGAATGAGCTCCTACAATGAGCAGTTCTTC,CASSGMSSYNEQFF
NA,TRBJ2-7,TRBV7-3,TRBD2,TGTGCCAGCAGCTTAATTCCAGCGGGAGTCGAGCAGTACTTC,CASSLIPAGVEQYF
NA,TRBJ2-1,TRBV11-1,TRBD2,TGTGCCAGCAGCCGCGGACTAGCGGGGGTTGAGCAGTTCTTC,CASSRGLAGVEQFF
NA,TRBJ2-2,TRBV5-1,NA,TGCGCCAGCAGCTTGGGGACGGGATCCGGGGAGCTGTTTTTT,CASSLGTGSGELFF
NA,TRBJ2-7,TRBV28,TRBD1,TGTGCCAGCGGGAGGACAGGGCAGAACTACGAGCAGTACTTC,CASGRTGQNYEQYF
NA,TRBJ2-1,TRBV10-3,NA,TGTGCCATTCACAGTGGGGGCTCCCCTGAGCAGTTCTTC,CAIHSGGSPEQFF
NA,TRBJ2-1,TRBV9,TRBD2,TGTGCCAGCAGCACTAGCGGCCTTTCAAGCTCCTACAATGAGCAGTTCTTC,CASSTSGLSSSYNEQFF
NA,TRBJ2-3,TRBV27,TRBD2,TGTGCCAGCAGTTTCCGGACTAGCGGGAGAAGAGGTGAAGATACGCAGTATTTT,CASSFRTSGRRGEDTQYF
NA,TRBJ2-5,TRBV6-5,TRBD2,TGTGCCAGCAGTAACTCCCTAGCGGGAGGGCAGGAGACCCAGTACTTC,CASSNSLAGGQETQYF
NA,TRBJ1-2,TRBV29-1,NA,TGCAGCGTTGCCAGGGGCCAGATCGTCTATGGCTACACCTTC,CSVARGQIVYGYTF
NA,TRBJ2-5,TRBV19,TRBD2,TGTGCCAGTAGTGGGCTAGCGGGAGTCGGAGAGACCCAGTACTTC,CASSGLAGVGETQYF
NA,TRBJ2-7,TRBV27,NA,TGTGCCAGCAGCCCACGAGGTTACTACGAGCAGTACTTC,CASSPRGYYEQYF
NA,TRBJ2-7,TRBV19,TRBD2,TGTGCCAGTAGTGCCTCCGGGACTAGCGACGAGCAGTACTTC,CASSASGTSDEQYF
NA,TRBJ2-7,TRBV7-8,TRBD2,TGTGCCAGCAGCCACCCTGGGCTAGCGGACTACGAGCAGTACTTC,CASSHPGLADYEQYF
NA,TRBJ2-1,TRBV10-3,NA,TGTGCCATCGCCGGGGAAGGCAGCCACAATGAGCAGTTCTTC,CAIAGEGSHNEQFF
NA,TRBJ2-3,TRBV29-1,NA,TGCAGCGTTGAAGGTTCGGCTAGCCTCGACACAGATACGCAGTATTTT,CSVEGSASLDTDTQYF
NA,TRBJ1-3,TRBV5-1,TRBD1,TGCGCCAGCAGCTCAGGGGGTTCTGGAAACACCATATATTTT,CASSSGGSGNTIYF
NA,TRBJ1-4,TRBV7-2,NA,TGTGCCAGCAGCTTATCAGGGGTGAAGGAAAAACTGTTTTTT,CASSLSGVKEKLFF
once,TRBJ2-7,TRBV2,NA,TGTGCCAGCAGTCGACAGCGCGAATACGAGCAGTACTTC,CASSRQREYEQYF
few,TRBJ2-1,TRBV7-3,TRBD2,TGTGCCAGCACCGATATAGCGGGAGACCACAACAATGAGCAGTTCTTC,CASTDIAGDHNNEQFF
NA,TRBJ1-1,TRBV11-2,TRBD1,TGTGCCAGCAGCTTTGGACAGGGCTTGGGTTACACTGAAGCTTTCTTT,CASSFGQGLGYTEAFF
NA,TRBJ2-3,TRBV11-3,NA,TGTGCCAGCAGCAACAGCTATCGGACAGATACGCAGTATTTT,CASSNSYRTDTQYF
NA,TRBJ1-1,TRBV5-8,NA,TGTGCCAGCAGCTTGGTCCGTTCGAACACTGAAGCTTTCTTT,CASSLVRSNTEAFF
NA,TRBJ2-4,TRBV7-9,NA,TGTGCCAGCAGCGAAAGCGGGTTAGCCAAAAACATTCAGTACTTC,CASSESGLAKNIQYF
NA,TRBJ2-7,TRBV7-3,TRBD2,TGTGCCAGCAGCTTATCCCTCATCACTAGCGGGGCAGCCTACGAGCAGTACTTC,CASSLSLITSGAAYEQYF
NA,TRBJ2-1,TRBV27,TRBD2,TGTGCCAGCAGTTTTACGGCTAGCGGGATCAAGATGAATGAGCAGTTCTTC,CASSFTASGIKMNEQFF
NA,TRBJ2-1,TRBV9,TRBD2,TGTGCCAGCAGCGTATGGGGACTAGAGAACAATGAGCAGTTCTTC,CASSVWGLENNEQFF
NA,TRBJ2-7,TRBV11-2,TRBD2,TGTGCCAGCAGCTTGGGACTACCACGTTACTACGAGCAGTACTTC,CASSLGLPRYYEQYF
NA,TRBJ2-1,TRBV11-3,TRBD2,TGTGCCAGCAGCTTAGGGACTAGCGGGGACAATGAGCAGTTCTTC,CASSLGTSGDNEQFF
NA,TRBJ1-1,TRBV6-6,NA,TGTGCCAGCTTTAACCCGACATTGAACACTGAAGCTTTCTTT,CASFNPTLNTEAFF
NA,TRBJ2-6,TRBV4-3,NA,TGCGCCAGCAGCCAAGATCAGTTGGGGGCTGCTGGGGCCAACGTCCTGACTTTC,CASSQDQLGAAGANVLTF
once,TRBJ2-3,TRBV29-1,TRBD2,TGCAGCGTTGAAGATTTTTTGTCTAGCGGGAGGGTTTGGCACACAGATACGCAGTATTTT,CSVEDFLSSGRVWHTDTQYF
NA,TRBJ2-4,TRBV7-9,TRBD1,TGTGCCAGCAGCTTAGTTACAGGGGGCATCCCCTACTTC,CASSLVTGGIPYF
NA,TRBJ2-7,TRBV6-1,NA,TGTGCCAGCAGTGAAACGTCGGCGCGGTCCTACGAGCAGTACTTC,CASSETSARSYEQYF
NA,TRBJ2-2,TRBV7-9,NA,TGTGCCAGCAGTACGGTCAGGGTCCAGGGCACCGGGGAGCTGTTTTTT,CASSTVRVQGTGELFF
NA,TRBJ2-1,TRBV7-2,NA,TGTGCCAGCAGCGTATACAATGAGCAGTTCTTC,CASSVYNEQFF
NA,TRBJ1-4,TRBV9,NA,TGTGCCAGCAGCAGGACGACCGCGGGTGAAAAACTGTTTTTT,CASSRTTAGEKLFF